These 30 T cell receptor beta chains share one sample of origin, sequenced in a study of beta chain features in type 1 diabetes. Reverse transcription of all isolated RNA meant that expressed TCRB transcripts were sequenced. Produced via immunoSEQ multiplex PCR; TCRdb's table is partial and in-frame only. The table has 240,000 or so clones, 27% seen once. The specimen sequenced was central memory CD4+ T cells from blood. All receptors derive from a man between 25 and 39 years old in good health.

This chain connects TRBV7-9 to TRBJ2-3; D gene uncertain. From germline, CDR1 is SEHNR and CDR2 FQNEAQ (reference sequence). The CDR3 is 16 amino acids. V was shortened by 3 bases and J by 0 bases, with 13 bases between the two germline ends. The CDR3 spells CASSFGMGTSTDTQYF. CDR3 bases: TGTGCCAGCAGCTTCGGTATGGGCACAAGCACAGATACGCAGTATTTT.

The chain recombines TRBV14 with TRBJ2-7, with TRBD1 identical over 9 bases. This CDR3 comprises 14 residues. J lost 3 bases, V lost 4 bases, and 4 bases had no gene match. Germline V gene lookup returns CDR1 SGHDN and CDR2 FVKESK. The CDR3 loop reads CASSRGGQGYEQYF. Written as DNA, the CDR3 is TGTGCCAGCAGCCGAGGGGGACAGGGCTACGAGCAGTACTTC.

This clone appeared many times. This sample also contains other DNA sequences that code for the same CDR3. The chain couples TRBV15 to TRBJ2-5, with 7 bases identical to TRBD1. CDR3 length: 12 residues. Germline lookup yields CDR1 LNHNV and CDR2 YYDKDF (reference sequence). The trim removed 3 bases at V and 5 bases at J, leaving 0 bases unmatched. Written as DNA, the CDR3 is TGTGCCACCAGCAGGGACAGGGAGACCCAGTACTTC. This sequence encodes CATSRDRETQYF.

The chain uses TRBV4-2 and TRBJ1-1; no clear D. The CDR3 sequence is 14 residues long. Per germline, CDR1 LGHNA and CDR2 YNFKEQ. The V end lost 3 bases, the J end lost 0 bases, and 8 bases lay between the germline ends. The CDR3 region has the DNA TGTGCCAGCAGCCAGGGAACTATGAACACTGAAGCTTTCTTT. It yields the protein CASSQGTMNTEAFF.

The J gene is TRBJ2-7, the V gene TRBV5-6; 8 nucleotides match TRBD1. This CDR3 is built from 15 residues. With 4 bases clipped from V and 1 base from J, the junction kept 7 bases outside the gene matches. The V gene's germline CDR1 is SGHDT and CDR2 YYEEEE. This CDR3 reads CASSRPGTGSYEQYF. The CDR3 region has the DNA TGTGCCAGCAGCCGGCCCGGGACAGGATCCTACGAGCAGTACTTC.

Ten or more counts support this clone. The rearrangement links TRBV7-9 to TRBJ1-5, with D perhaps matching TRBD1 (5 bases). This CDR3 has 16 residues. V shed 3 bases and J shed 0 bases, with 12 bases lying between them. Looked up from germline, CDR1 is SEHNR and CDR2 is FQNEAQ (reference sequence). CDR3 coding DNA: TGTGCCAGCAGCTTGGGAGGGGCTCATAGCAATCAGCCCCAGCATTTT. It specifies CASSLGGAHSNQPQHF.

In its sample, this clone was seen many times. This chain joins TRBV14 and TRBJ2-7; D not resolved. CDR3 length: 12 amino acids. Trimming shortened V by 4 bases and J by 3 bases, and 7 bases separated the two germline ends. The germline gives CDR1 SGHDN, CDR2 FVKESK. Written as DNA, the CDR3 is TGTGCCAGCAGCCCCCTGGGCTACGAGCAGTACTTC. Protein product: CASSPLGYEQYF. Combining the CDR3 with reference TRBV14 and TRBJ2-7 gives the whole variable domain EAGVTQFPSHSVIEKGQTVTLRCDPISGHDNLYWYRRVMGKEIKFLLHFVKESKQDESGMPNNRFLAERTGGTYSTLKVQPAELEDSGVYFCASSPLGYEQYFGPGTRLTVT.

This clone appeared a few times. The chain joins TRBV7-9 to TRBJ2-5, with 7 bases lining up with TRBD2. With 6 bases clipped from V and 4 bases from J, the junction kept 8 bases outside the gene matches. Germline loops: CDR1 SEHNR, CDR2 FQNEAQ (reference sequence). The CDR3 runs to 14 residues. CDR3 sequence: CASSPSGAGETQYF. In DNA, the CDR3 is TGTGCCAGCAGTCCCAGCGGGGCGGGAGAGACCCAGTACTTC.

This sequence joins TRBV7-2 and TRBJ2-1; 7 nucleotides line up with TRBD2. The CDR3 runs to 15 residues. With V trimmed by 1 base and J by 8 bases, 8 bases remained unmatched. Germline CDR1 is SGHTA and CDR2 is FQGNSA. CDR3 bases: TGTGCCAGCAGCTTAGGGAGACTAGCTGGCGATGAGCAGTTCTTC. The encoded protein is CASSLGRLAGDEQFF.

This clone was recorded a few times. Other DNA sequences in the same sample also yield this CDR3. The CDR3 spells CASSLAGGRTDTQYF. CDR3 coding DNA: TGTGCCAGCAGCTTAGCGGGCGGGCGCACAGATACGCAGTATTTT. The chain joins TRBV7-2 to TRBJ2-3; a possible D gene is TRBD2 (5 bases). Germline assignment: CDR1 SGHTA and CDR2 FQGNSA. The CDR3 runs to 15 residues. Trimming pared 0 bases from V and 1 base from J, leaving 8 bases between. Looking up the rest from reference TRBV7-2 and TRBJ2-3 gives the full variable domain: GAGVSQSPSNKVTEKGKDVELRCDPISGHTALYWYRQSLGQGLEFLIYFQGNSAPDKSGLPSDRFSAERTGGSVSTLTIQRTQQEDSAVYLCASSLAGGRTDTQYFGPGTRLTVL.

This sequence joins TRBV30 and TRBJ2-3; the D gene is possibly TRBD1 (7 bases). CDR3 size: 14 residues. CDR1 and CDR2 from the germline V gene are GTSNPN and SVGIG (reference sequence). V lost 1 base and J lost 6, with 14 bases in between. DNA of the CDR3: TGTGCCTGGAGTGACGTGACAGGGAGGGATACGCAGTATTTT. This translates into CAWSDVTGRDTQYF.

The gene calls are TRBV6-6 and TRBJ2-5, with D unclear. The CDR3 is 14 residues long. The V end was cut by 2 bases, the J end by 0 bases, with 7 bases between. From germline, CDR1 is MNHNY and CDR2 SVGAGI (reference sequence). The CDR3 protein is CASSYGRYQETQYF. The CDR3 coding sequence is TGTGCCAGCAGTTACGGCAGGTACCAAGAGACCCAGTACTTC.

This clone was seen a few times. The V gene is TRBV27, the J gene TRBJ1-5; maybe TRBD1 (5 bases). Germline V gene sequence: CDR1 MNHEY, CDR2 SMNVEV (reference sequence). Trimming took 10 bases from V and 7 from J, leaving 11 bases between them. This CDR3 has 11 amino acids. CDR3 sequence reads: CATLRDQPQHF. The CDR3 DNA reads TGTGCCACCCTCAGGGACCAGCCCCAGCATTTT.

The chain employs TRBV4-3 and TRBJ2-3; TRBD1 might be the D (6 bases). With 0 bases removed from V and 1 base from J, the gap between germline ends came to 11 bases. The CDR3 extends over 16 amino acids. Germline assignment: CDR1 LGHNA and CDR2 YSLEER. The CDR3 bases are TGCGCCAGCAGCCAAGATAGTAAGGGGGGCACAGATACGCAGTATTTT. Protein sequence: CASSQDSKGGTDTQYF.

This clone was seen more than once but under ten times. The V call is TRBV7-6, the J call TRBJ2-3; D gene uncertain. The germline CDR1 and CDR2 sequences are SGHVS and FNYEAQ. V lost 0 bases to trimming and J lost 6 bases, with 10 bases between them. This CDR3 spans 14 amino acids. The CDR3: CASSLAVVGDTQYF. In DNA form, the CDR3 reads TGTGCCAGCAGCTTAGCGGTCGTAGGGGATACGCAGTATTTT.

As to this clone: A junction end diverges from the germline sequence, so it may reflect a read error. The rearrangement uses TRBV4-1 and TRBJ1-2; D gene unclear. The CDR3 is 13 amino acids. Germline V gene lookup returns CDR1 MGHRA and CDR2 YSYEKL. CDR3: CASSQAGNYGYTF. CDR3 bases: TGCGCCAGCAGTCAAGCGGGGAACTATGGCTACACCTTC.

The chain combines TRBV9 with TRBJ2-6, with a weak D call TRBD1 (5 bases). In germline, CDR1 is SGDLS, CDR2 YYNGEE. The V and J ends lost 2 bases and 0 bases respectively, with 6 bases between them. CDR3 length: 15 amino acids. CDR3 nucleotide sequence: TGTGCCAGCAGCGTCGGACACTCTGGGGCCAACGTCCTGACTTTC. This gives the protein CASSVGHSGANVLTF.

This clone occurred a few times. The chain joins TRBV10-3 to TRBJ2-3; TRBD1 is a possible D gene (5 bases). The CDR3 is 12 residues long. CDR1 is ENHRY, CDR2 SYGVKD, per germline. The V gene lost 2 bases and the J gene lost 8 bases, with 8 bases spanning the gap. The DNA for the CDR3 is TGTGCCATCAGTGAGGGGCAGGGTACGCAGTATTTT. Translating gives CAISEGQGTQYF.

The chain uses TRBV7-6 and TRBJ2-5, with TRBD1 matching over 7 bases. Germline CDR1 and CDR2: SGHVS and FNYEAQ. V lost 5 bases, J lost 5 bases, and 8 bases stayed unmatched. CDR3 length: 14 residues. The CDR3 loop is CASSKTDRVETQYF. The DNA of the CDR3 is TGTGCCAGCAGCAAGACCGACAGGGTTGAGACCCAGTACTTC.

In nucleotides, the CDR3 is TGCGCCAGCAGCTACTCCGCGGGGAATGTTTACGAGCAGTACTTC. The encoded protein is CASSYSAGNVYEQYF. V and J are TRBV5-1 and TRBJ2-7; the D gene is possibly TRBD2 (6 bases). The CDR3 has 15 residues. Germline V gives CDR1 SGHRS, CDR2 YFSETQ. The V end was cut by 3 bases, the J end by 4 bases, with 17 bases between.

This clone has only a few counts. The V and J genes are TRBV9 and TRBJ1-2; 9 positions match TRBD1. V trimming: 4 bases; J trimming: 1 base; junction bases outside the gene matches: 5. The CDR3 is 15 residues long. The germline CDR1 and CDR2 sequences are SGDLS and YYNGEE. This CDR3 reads CASSSPGQGNYGYTF. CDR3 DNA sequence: TGTGCCAGCAGCTCACCGGGACAGGGTAACTATGGCTACACCTTC.

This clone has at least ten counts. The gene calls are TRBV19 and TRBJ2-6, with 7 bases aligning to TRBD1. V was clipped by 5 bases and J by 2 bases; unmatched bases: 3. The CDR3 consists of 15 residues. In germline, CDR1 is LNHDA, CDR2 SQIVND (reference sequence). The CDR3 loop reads CASSQDRPGANVLTF. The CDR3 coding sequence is TGTGCCAGTAGTCAGGACAGGCCTGGGGCCAACGTCCTGACTTTC.

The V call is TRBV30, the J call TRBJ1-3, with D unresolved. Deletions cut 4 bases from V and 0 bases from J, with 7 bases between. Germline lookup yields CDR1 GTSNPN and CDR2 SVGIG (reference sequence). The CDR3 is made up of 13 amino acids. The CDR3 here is CAWNQDSGNTIYF. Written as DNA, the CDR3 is TGTGCCTGGAACCAGGACTCTGGAAACACCATATATTTT.

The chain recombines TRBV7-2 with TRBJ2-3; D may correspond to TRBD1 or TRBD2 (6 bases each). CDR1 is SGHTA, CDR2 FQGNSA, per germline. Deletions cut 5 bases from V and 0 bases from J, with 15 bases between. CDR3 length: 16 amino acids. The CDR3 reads CASSPWGAGSTDTQYF. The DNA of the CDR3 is TGTGCCAGCAGCCCCTGGGGGGCGGGGAGCACAGATACGCAGTATTTT.

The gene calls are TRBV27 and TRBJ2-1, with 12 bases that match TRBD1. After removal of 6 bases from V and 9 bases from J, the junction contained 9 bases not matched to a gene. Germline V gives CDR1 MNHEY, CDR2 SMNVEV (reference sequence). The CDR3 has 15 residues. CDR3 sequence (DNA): TGTGCCAGCAGCTCCCTCGGGACAGGGGGCGGTGAGCAGTTCTTC. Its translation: CASSSLGTGGGEQFF.

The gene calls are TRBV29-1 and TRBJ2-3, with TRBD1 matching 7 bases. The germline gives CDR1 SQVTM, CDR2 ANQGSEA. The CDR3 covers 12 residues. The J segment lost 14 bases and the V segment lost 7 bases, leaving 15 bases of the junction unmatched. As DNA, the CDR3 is TGCAGCGCCTGGGACAGTTTTCTCCAGGGGTATTTT. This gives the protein CSAWDSFLQGYF.

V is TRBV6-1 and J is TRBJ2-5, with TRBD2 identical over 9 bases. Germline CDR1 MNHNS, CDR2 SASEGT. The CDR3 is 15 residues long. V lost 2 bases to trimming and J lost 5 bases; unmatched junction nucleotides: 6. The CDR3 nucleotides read TGTGCCAGCAGTGAATCGCGGGGGGGCCGGGAGACCCAGTACTTC. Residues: CASSESRGGRETQYF.

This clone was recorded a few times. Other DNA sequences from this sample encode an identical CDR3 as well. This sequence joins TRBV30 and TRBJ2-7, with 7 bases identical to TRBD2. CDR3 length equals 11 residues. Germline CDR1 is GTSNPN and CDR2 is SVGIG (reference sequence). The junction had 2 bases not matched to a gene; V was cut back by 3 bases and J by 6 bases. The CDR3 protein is CAWSWEGEQYF. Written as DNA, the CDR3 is TGTGCCTGGAGCTGGGAGGGCGAGCAGTACTTC.

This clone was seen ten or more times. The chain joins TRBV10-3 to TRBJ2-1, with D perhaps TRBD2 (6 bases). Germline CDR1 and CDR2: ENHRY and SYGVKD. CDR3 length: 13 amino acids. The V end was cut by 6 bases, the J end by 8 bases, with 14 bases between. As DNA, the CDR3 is TGTGCCATCAGCGCTGAAAGGGACTATGAGCAGTTCTTC. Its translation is CAISAERDYEQFF.

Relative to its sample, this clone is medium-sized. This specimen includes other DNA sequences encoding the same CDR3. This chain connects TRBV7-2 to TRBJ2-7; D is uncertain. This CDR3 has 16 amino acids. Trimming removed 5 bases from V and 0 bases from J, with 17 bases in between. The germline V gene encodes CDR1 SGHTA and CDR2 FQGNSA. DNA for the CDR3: TGTGCCAGCAGCCCTTGGGGTGGTCCCAGCTCCTACGAGCAGTACTTC. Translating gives CASSPWGGPSSYEQYF.